This T cell receptor (beta chain) is drawn from a study of T cells in localized non-small cell lung cancer. With respect to this clone: The antigen is undetermined.

Sequencing used immunoSEQ multiplex PCR; TCRdb keeps in-frame clones, though not all of them. The sample records 100,000 to 150,000 clones, around 92% being singletons. V was shortened by 5 bases and J by 5 bases, with 16 bases between the two germline ends. The CDR3 consists of 14 residues. Germline V CDR1 and CDR2: SGHNT, YENEEA. Broader study findings: Clonality peaked in uninvolved adjacent lung rather than tumor. Longer survival (overall) was linked to higher T cell density in blood. The tumor had only one region sequenced, so heterogeneity remains possible. Adjacent lung was found to contain a median approximately 52 of the top 100 tumor clones.

The source material was peripheral blood, sampled before any cancer treatment. The receptor comes from a female donor over 55 with stage I lung adenocarcinoma. The genes are TRBV11-3 and TRBJ2-7; maybe TRBD1 (5 bases). Here the CDR3 DNA reads TGTGCCAGCAGCCCCCACCCAGGGTCCCACGAGCAGTACTTC. This codes for CASSPHPGSHEQYF.